These 29 T cell receptor beta chains were sequenced from one sample in a study of cytomegalovirus exposure and HLA in healthy donors. The PCR was carried out with 60 Vbeta primers and 13 Jbeta primers. Clones were read by immunoSEQ multiplex PCR, and TCRdb kept only the in-frame ones, dropping some. Among tens of thousands of clones listed, 86% were seen once. The sequenced sample was PBMCs. The receptors were gathered from a woman aged 40 to 50 in good health and CMV-seropositive.

The chain joins TRBV4-3 to TRBJ1-3, with D hard to call. The germline V gene has CDR1 LGHNA and CDR2 YSLEER. V shed 1 base and J shed 4 bases, with 14 bases lying between them. The length of the CDR3 is 16 residues. The CDR3 DNA reads as TGCGCCAGCAGCCAAGTCTTTCGGGGAAAAGGAAACACCATATATTTT. The encoded protein is CASSQVFRGKGNTIYF.

The chain joins TRBV11-2 to TRBJ2-7; 8 bases line up with TRBD2. Germline CDR1 reads SGHAT; CDR2 reads FQNNGV. J gave up 2 bases and V 5 bases, and 8 bases lay outside the gene matches. The CDR3 is made up of 15 amino acids. CDR3 sequence (DNA): TGTGCCAGCAGCGGGGGGTCGCGGGGGGCCTACGAGCAGTACTTC. Translating it yields CASSGGSRGAYEQYF.

The genes are TRBV4-1 and TRBJ2-6; 7 bases map to TRBD1. CDR3 length: 18 amino acids. Germline V gene sequence: CDR1 MGHRA, CDR2 YSYEKL. V was clipped by 1 base and J by 0 bases; unmatched bases: 6. The CDR3 DNA sequence: TGCGCCAGCAGCCAAGGACAGGGCCGGTCCTCTGGGGCCAACGTCCTGACTTTC. Encoded protein: CASSQGQGRSSGANVLTF.

The rearrangement joins TRBV9 to TRBJ2-1, with D maybe TRBD2 (6 bases). V was trimmed by 1 base and J by 4 bases, leaving 9 bases between them. The CDR3 contains 14 residues. Germline assignment: CDR1 SGDLS and CDR2 YYNGEE. CDR3: CASSVSGTYNEQFF. CDR3 bases: TGTGCCAGCAGCGTATCGGGGACTTACAATGAGCAGTTCTTC.

Only one count was recorded for this clone. CDR3 in DNA: TGTGCCAGCAGCGTAGGGCACAGGGAGGGAAACACCATATATTTT. It codes for CASSVGHREGNTIYF. V is TRBV9 and J is TRBJ1-3; D possibly corresponds to TRBD1 (6 bases). The V end was cut by 0 bases, the J end by 4 bases, with 11 bases between. The germline CDR1 and CDR2 sequences are SGDLS and YYNGEE. This CDR3 comprises 15 residues.

The chain combines TRBV7-2 with TRBJ1-1; D is ambiguous. CDR3 length equals 15 residues. V was pared by 4 bases and J by 5 bases, with 17 bases between. In germline, CDR1 is SGHTA, CDR2 FQGNSA. This chain's CDR3 is CASSSSGRLGTEAFF. Written as DNA, the CDR3 is TGTGCCAGCAGCTCCAGCGGGAGGCTGGGGACTGAAGCTTTCTTT.

This chain joins TRBV11-3 and TRBJ1-5; D possibly corresponds to TRBD1 (6 bases). The CDR3 is made up of 17 amino acids. Germline V gene sequence: CDR1 SGHNT, CDR2 YENEEA. Trimming removed 5 bases from V and 4 bases from J, with 21 bases in between. In DNA, the CDR3 is TGTGCCAGCAGCCCAAAGGGGGTAGACAGTCGGAATCAGCCCCAGCATTTT. It specifies CASSPKGVDSRNQPQHF.

The V gene is TRBV2, the J gene TRBJ2-1; 8 nucleotides align to TRBD2. In germline, CDR1 is SNHLY, CDR2 FYNNEI. The CDR3 covers 16 residues. With 0 bases clipped from V and 5 bases from J, the junction kept 6 bases outside the gene matches. Written as DNA, the CDR3 is TGTGCCAGCAGTGAAGCGCGGGGGACTAGTAACAATGAGCAGTTCTTC. Residues: CASSEARGTSNNEQFF.

In DNA, the CDR3 is TGTGCCAGCAGAACTAGCGGGGGCTACGAGCAGTACTTC. Amino acids: CASRTSGGYEQYF. The chain links TRBV6-1 to TRBJ2-7; TRBD2 matches at 11 bases. CDR1 MNHNS and CDR2 SASEGT come from the germline V gene. V lost 6 bases, J lost 3 bases, and 1 base stayed unmatched. This CDR3 is built from 13 residues.

The chain links TRBV27 to TRBJ2-5, with D hard to call. The DNA end is more similar to TRBJ2-7, so the J call may be wrong. From germline, CDR1 is MNHEY and CDR2 SMNVEV (reference sequence). The CDR3 is made up of 14 amino acids. The CDR3 DNA follows: TGTGCCAGCAGTTTATCGGGCTATTCCTACGAGCAGTACTTC. Amino acids: CASSLSGYSYEQYF.

The chain uses TRBV7-8 and TRBJ2-1; TRBD1 might be the D (5 bases). Trimming left V 1 base short and J 5 bases short, with 12 bases between. The CDR3 loop spans 15 amino acids. CDR1 SGHVS and CDR2 FQNEAQ come from the germline V gene. This chain's CDR3 is CASSLGGASHNEQFF. CDR3 bases: TGTGCCAGCAGCTTAGGTGGGGCTTCACACAATGAGCAGTTCTTC.

This clone came up once. The rearrangement joins TRBV5-1 to TRBJ2-3; tentatively, D is TRBD1 (5 bases). CDR1 is SGHRS and CDR2 is YFSETQ in the germline V gene. Trimming left V 0 bases short and J 2 bases short, with 10 bases between. This CDR3 comprises 15 residues. The CDR3 loop reads CASSLEGADTDTQYF. The CDR3 DNA reads as TGCGCCAGCAGCTTGGAAGGGGCTGACACAGATACGCAGTATTTT.

This rearrangement joins TRBV9 to TRBJ2-7, with unresolved D. V was trimmed by 0 bases and J by 7 bases, leaving 14 bases between them. The CDR3 covers 14 residues. The germline V gene has CDR1 SGDLS and CDR2 YYNGEE. Here the CDR3 reads CASSVDAAPWEQYF. In DNA form, the CDR3 reads TGTGCCAGCAGCGTAGACGCTGCGCCGTGGGAGCAGTACTTC.

The chain has TRBV11-2 and TRBJ1-1; D unclear. V lost 2 bases, J lost 6 bases, and 13 bases lay in between. This CDR3 comprises 14 residues. The germline gives CDR1 SGHAT, CDR2 FQNNGV. The CDR3 DNA reads as TGTGCCAGCAGCTTAAACTCCAGGCGCCCTGAAGCTTTCTTT. It translates to CASSLNSRRPEAFF.

J is TRBJ2-5 and V is TRBV29-1; D uncertain. Germline values: CDR1 SQVTM, CDR2 ANQGSEA. The CDR3 is made up of 16 amino acids. Trimming removed 0 bases at V and 5 bases at J, with 19 bases between. The CDR3 reads CSVEDRGLAYKETQYF. The CDR3 DNA follows: TGCAGCGTTGAAGATAGAGGATTAGCATATAAGGAGACCCAGTACTTC.

This chain uses TRBV7-9 with TRBJ2-1; TRBD2 agrees at 10 bases. This CDR3 is 15 amino acids long. V shed 1 base and J 7 bases; nucleotides not matched to a gene: 4. Germline CDR1 SEHNR, CDR2 FQNEAQ (reference sequence). CDR3 sequence (DNA): TGTGCCAGCAGCTTAGTAGCGGGGGGACATAATGAGCAGTTCTTC. Protein product: CASSLVAGGHNEQFF. Using reference TRBV7-9 and TRBJ2-1 for the parts outside the CDR3, the full variable domain is DTGVSQNPRHKITKRGQNVTFRCDPISEHNRLYWYRQTLGQGPEFLTYFQNEAQLEKSRLLSDRFSAERPKGSFSTLEIQRTEQGDSAMYLCASSLVAGGHNEQFFGPGTRLTVL.

The chain recombines TRBV21-1 with TRBJ2-5; TRBD2 is the table's D call, not checked against the DNA. TRBV21-1 is reported as a pseudogene. The CDR3 runs 17 residues. The CDR3 DNA follows: TGTGCCAGCAGCAAAGCGTATAGCGGGGGTCAATCGGAGACCCAGTACTTC. It translates to CASSKAYSGGQSETQYF.

The chain joins TRBV7-2 to TRBJ1-5; D uncertain. Germline CDR1 SGHTA, CDR2 FQGNSA. CDR3 length equals 14 residues. Trimming shortened V by 0 bases and J by 6 bases, and 9 bases separated the two germline ends. The DNA of the CDR3 is TGTGCCAGCAGCTTAGCGATTACCGGTCAGCCCCAGCATTTT. This sequence encodes CASSLAITGQPQHF.

This clone was picked up a small number of times. The chain recombines TRBV5-1 with TRBJ2-5; 7 bases fit TRBD1. The CDR3 is 16 residues long. CDR1 and CDR2 (germline): SGHRS, YFSETQ. Trimming at V came to 4 bases and at J to 6 bases, leaving 15 bases not matched to a gene. Here the CDR3 DNA reads TGCGCCAGCAGCGTAGAGCAAGGGACAGCCAGGAAGACCCAGTACTTC. It encodes CASSVEQGTARKTQYF.

This chain uses TRBV29-1 with TRBJ1-5; the match to TRBD1 covers 7 bases. V trimming: 7 bases; J trimming: 2 bases; junction bases outside the gene matches: 5. The CDR3 is 13 amino acids. The germline V gene encodes CDR1 SQVTM and CDR2 ANQGSEA. CDR3 in amino acids: CSAAGGRNQPQHF. In DNA form, the CDR3 reads TGCAGCGCAGCAGGGGGACGCAATCAGCCCCAGCATTTT. Full variable domain (rest looked up from reference TRBV29-1 and TRBJ1-5): SAVISQKPSRDICQRGTSLTIQCQVDSQVTMMFWYRQQPGQSLTLIATANQGSEATYESGFVIDKFPISRPNLTFSTLTVSNMSPEDSSIYLCSAAGGRNQPQHFGDGTRLSIL.

Note on this clone: Compared with germline, one end of the junction differs, possibly owing to a read error. This chain uses TRBV7-9 with TRBJ2-5; 11 bases line up with TRBD2. The CDR3 length is 17 residues. CDR1 SEHNR and CDR2 FQNEAQ come from the germline V gene (reference sequence). CDR3 sequence (DNA): TGTTCCAGCAGCTCGACTTCTAGCGGGGGGCAACAAGAGACCCAGTACTTC. Translating gives CSSSSTSSGGQQETQYF.

V gene TRBV29-1 combines with J gene TRBJ2-7, with D possibly being TRBD1 (5 bases). CDR1 and CDR2 (germline): SQVTM, ANQGSEA. There are 12 residues in the CDR3. V lost 4 bases and J 2 bases, leaving 9 bases between the germline ends. The CDR3 nucleotides read TGCAGCGTTGGGGGCGGCGCCTACGAGCAGTACTTC. Translation: CSVGGGAYEQYF.

The rearrangement links TRBV7-9 to TRBJ1-2; D unclear. V was trimmed by 6 bases and J by 8 bases, leaving 7 bases between them. Looked up from germline, CDR1 is SEHNR and CDR2 is FQNEAQ (reference sequence). The CDR3 spans 10 residues. As DNA, the CDR3 is TGTGCCAGCAGAATGAGGGGCTACACCTTC. It encodes CASRMRGYTF.

This rearrangement joins TRBV7-2 to TRBJ2-7; 7 bases match TRBD2. The germline V gene encodes CDR1 SGHTA and CDR2 FQGNSA. The trim removed 5 bases at V and 6 bases at J, leaving 4 bases unmatched. CDR3 length: 12 residues. As DNA, the CDR3 is TGTGCCAGCAGCCAGCAGCGGGGCGAGCAGTACTTC. Protein: CASSQQRGEQYF.

This chain links TRBV4-1 with TRBJ1-2; weak D call: TRBD1 (6 bases). Germline CDR1 MGHRA, CDR2 YSYEKL. V was cut by 9 bases and J by 8 bases, with 22 bases left in between. This CDR3 has 14 residues. CDR3 sequence: CASTPNRVSGGYTF. As DNA, the CDR3 is TGCGCCAGTACGCCCAACAGGGTGTCGGGCGGCTACACCTTC.

V and J are TRBV7-9 and TRBJ2-3; 7 positions agree with TRBD1. The CDR3 has 16 amino acids. CDR1 is SEHNR and CDR2 is FQNEAQ in the germline V gene (reference sequence). The junction had 15 bases not matched to a gene; V was cut back by 6 bases and J by 6 bases. The CDR3 coding sequence is TGTGCCAGCAGTTCACCAAACAGGGGCGGTTGGGATACGCAGTATTTT. This sequence encodes CASSSPNRGGWDTQYF.

The rearrangement uses TRBV30 and TRBJ1-2; D remains ambiguous. The germline V gene encodes CDR1 GTSNPN and CDR2 SVGIG (reference sequence). The CDR3 runs 13 residues. V lost 2 bases and J lost 5, with 12 bases in between. CDR3 residues: CAWSPQDLYGYTF. As DNA, the CDR3 is TGTGCCTGGAGTCCCCAGGACTTATATGGCTACACCTTC.

The rearrangement joins TRBV5-1 to TRBJ1-1; tentatively, D is TRBD1 (6 bases). CDR1 is SGHRS, CDR2 YFSETQ, per germline. CDR3 length: 14 amino acids. V gave up 2 bases and J gave up 6 bases, with 14 bases separating them. For the CDR3, the DNA is TGCGCCAGCAGCTTTGCCGCAGGGGTGGCTGAAGCTTTCTTT. Its protein is CASSFAAGVAEAFF.

The rearrangement joins TRBV4-1 to TRBJ1-1, with 9 bases aligning to TRBD1. Germline V CDR1 and CDR2: MGHRA, YSYEKL. V trimming: 2 bases; J trimming: 8 bases; junction bases outside the gene matches: 6. CDR3 length equals 14 residues. CDR3 sequence (DNA): TGCGCCAGCAGCCAATTCGACAGGGGGGTGGAAGCTTTCTTT. It yields the protein CASSQFDRGVEAFF.